This T cell receptor beta chain was observed in a study of shared clonotypes between healthy human individuals. In this sample, this clone turned up once. Its antigen is not known. Repertoires were generated with immunoSEQ multiplex PCR, while TCRdb's copy carries only in-frame clones and drops some. The top ten hold roughly 0.1% of the sample, which has roughly 590,000 clones, over 95% seen once. CDR1 and CDR2 from the germline V gene are SGHRS and YFSETQ. This CDR3 contains 14 residues. V lost 1 base to trimming and J lost 5 bases, with 13 bases between them. Naive CD8 isolation took CD45RO-negative cells positively selected for CCR7 and excluded terminally differentiated effector memory CD45RA+ cells. Study-level points and caveats: Among donors, clonotype sharing was expected to be affected by sequencing depth.

The rearrangement joins TRBV5-1 to TRBJ2-7; either TRBD1 or TRBD2 may fit D (5 bases each). The source is a woman in her twenties or thirties in good health. Sequenced sample: naive CD8+ T cells sorted from blood. CDR3 nucleotides: TGCGCCAGCAGCTTGACGGGACCGTCTAACGAGCAGTACTTC. Protein: CASSLTGPSNEQYF.